This TCR beta chain is drawn from a study of T-cell reconstitution after alpha-beta-depleted transplantation in children. Broader study findings: Several hundred expanded graft clones reportedly supplied alpha-beta T cells about two months after transplant. T-cell numbers and diversity one year post-transplant derived largely from freshly generated T cells.

V lost 6 bases to trimming and J lost 5 bases; unmatched junction nucleotides: 14. Germline V gene sequence: CDR1 DFQATT, CDR2 SNEGSKA (reference sequence). The CDR3 extends over 15 amino acids. Unique molecular identifiers were incorporated into the prepared TCRbeta library. TCRdb reanalysed the PCR reads using MiXCR and keeps one entry per CDR3 protein. There are approximately 220,000 distinct CDR3 sequences in the sample; more than 15% occur only once, and around 44% lies in the top ten. In the case of this clonotype: The antigen remains undetermined.

The rearrangement uses TRBV20-1 and TRBJ2-3; 7 bases fit TRBD2. Specimen: PBMCs, mostly from graft donor cells, collected 360 days after TCRalphabeta/CD19-depleted stem cell transplant. This clonotype was sampled from a male patient aged 2-15 years who had a stem cell transplant for acute lymphoblastic leukemia, so the T cells may come from the graft donor. For the CDR3, the DNA is TGCAGTGCGCAGAGGAGGGGAGGGATAAAAGATACGCAGTATTTT. Amino acid sequence: CSAQRRGGIKDTQYF.